This T cell receptor beta chain was observed in a study of graft-versus-host responses after intestinal transplantation. Study-level background: Each recipient received anti-thymocyte globulin induction, then tacrolimus and steroids for approximately three years.

Between the trimmed V and J ends, which lost 5 bases and 0 bases, there was a span of 13 bases. The germline CDR1 and CDR2 sequences are SEHNR and FQNEAQ (reference sequence). The CDR3 is 15 amino acids. Sequencing was performed with immunoSEQ multiplex PCR; in TCRdb, only in-frame clones are kept and a portion is missing. Of 80,000 to 95,000 clones listed, 93% are singletons. Comments on this clone: Its antigen is undetermined.

The V and J genes are TRBV7-9 and TRBJ1-2; D is uncertain. The sequences come from unstimulated CD8+ T cells sorted from spleen or lymph node cells, collected before intestinal transplant. The receptor comes from a human donor who received an intestinal transplant. The CDR3 coding sequence is TGTGCCAGCAGCCTGCCTCGGCGGTCTAACTATGGCTACACCTTC. Its protein is CASSLPRRSNYGYTF.